This T cell receptor (beta chain) was recorded in a study of T cell repertoires in cytomegalovirus infection. Background on the study: Public TCR beta signatures indicated both CMV infection and matching HLA type. The study's findings and limits: People with CMV and the relevant HLA were identified by cumulative public TCR beta family frequency. CMV-specific HLA-C-restricted TCR beta clonotypes dominated the ex vivo response.

This clonotype has more than one count but fewer than ten. Antigen specificity is unknown. The CDR3 extends over 17 amino acids. V lost 7 bases and J lost 3, with 24 bases in between. Each CDR3 protein gets one entry after TCRdb re-called the reads with MiXCR. The profile shows about a million distinct CDR3 sequences, roughly 31% of them singletons. The sample was cultured CD8+ T cells from PBMCs, taken from culture after CMV antigen stimulation. This clonotype was obtained from a human donor in good health (CMV status not recorded). Some clones in this sample may be carry-over from other donors' samples. The V gene is TRBV12-3 or TRBV12-4, the J gene TRBJ1-2, with D perhaps matching TRBD1 (5 bases). The CDR3 DNA sequence: TGTGCCAGCACCACCCCGGGACGGAACCTAGATTACTATGGCTACACCTTC. It is translated as CASTTPGRNLDYYGYTF.